The sequence of this TCR beta chain was determined in a study of glioma-infiltrating T cells. The study, taken as a whole, reports: Very few CDR3 sequences were shared between tissue and blood. Non-neoplastic patients had below-expected tissue-blood divergence, while all gliomas exceeded expectation.

This clonotype was seen at least ten times. Its antigen is undetermined. The junction shows a germline mismatch at one end, possibly a read error. The CDR3 totals 12 residues. CDR1 is MGHDK, CDR2 SYGVNS, per germline. TCR alpha and beta CDR3 regions were amplified from RNA using iRepertoire nested multiplex PCR. TCRdb recomputed calls from the multiplex PCR reads with MiXCR, one row per CDR3 protein. This table holds under 50,000 distinct CDR3 sequences, 20% to 25% found once. This rearrangement joins TRBV25-1 to TRBJ2-2; the D is unclear. The origin of this receptor is a human donor with low-grade glioma or glioblastoma, undergoing nonglioma brain surgery, or in good health (not recorded which). Sequenced: glioma tissue, nonneoplastic brain tissue, or PBMCs (not recorded which). CDR3 bases: TGTGCCAACAGTGAAGGAACCGGGGAGCTGTTTTTT. It yields the protein CANSEGTGELFF.